Below, 24 T cell receptor beta chains from the same sample are listed, as sequenced in a study of T cell responses to AZD1222 COVID-19 vaccine. Produced via immunoSEQ multiplex PCR; TCRdb's table is partial and in-frame only. The sample lists 100,000 or so clones, approximately 90% seen once, with approximately 2.8% in the top ten. Source: peripheral blood, taken on day 0 of AZD1222 vaccination. Receptor source: an adult in good health.

A few counts support this clone. CDR3 sequence reads: CASSLDLGANYGYTF. In DNA form, the CDR3 reads TGTGCCAGCAGCTTGGATCTGGGGGCGAACTATGGCTACACCTTC. The genes are TRBV5-4 and TRBJ1-2; possibly TRBD1 for D (6 bases). The CDR3 loop spans 15 amino acids. Trimming took 0 bases from V and 2 from J, leaving 11 bases between them. Germline V CDR1 and CDR2: SGHNT, YYREEE (reference sequence).

The CDR3 bases are TGTGCCAGCAGCCAAGATCTGAGGGTTGGCTACACCTTC. This encodes CASSQDLRVGYTF. J is TRBJ1-2 and V is TRBV3-1 (or the pseudogene TRBV3-2); D gene unclear. This CDR3 has 13 amino acids. V lost 0 bases to trimming and J lost 7 bases, with 9 bases between them. Germline loops: CDR1 LGHDT, CDR2 YNNKEL (reference sequence).

This clone appeared a few times. The chain uses TRBV4-2 and TRBJ2-1; possibly TRBD1 or TRBD2 for D (5 bases each). The CDR3 loop spans 14 amino acids. Germline CDR1 LGHNA, CDR2 YNFKEQ. V lost 1 base and J lost 5, with 9 bases in between. CDR3 DNA sequence: TGTGCCAGCAGCCAAGGTCGAGGGGACAATGAGCAGTTCTTC. Protein sequence: CASSQGRGDNEQFF.

This rearrangement joins TRBV7-9 to TRBJ1-2; D remains unclear. Germline CDR1 and CDR2: SEHNR and FQNEAQ (reference sequence). The CDR3 runs to 15 residues. V was trimmed by 4 bases and J by 0 bases, leaving 12 bases between them. Here the CDR3 DNA reads TGTGCCAGCAGCTCCGGATTAAGCTCTAACTATGGCTACACCTTC. Translation: CASSSGLSSNYGYTF.

This clone has more than one count but fewer than ten. CDR3 region: CASSLPQGRAPLHF. The CDR3 bases are TGTGCCAGCAGTTTACCGCAGGGCCGGGCACCCCTCCACTTT. This sequence joins TRBV28 and TRBJ1-6; possibly TRBD1 for D (5 bases). V was cut by 2 bases and J by 11 bases, with 13 bases left in between. This CDR3 is 14 amino acids long. The germline V gene has CDR1 MDHEN and CDR2 SYDVKM.

The chain carries TRBV5-1 and TRBJ2-5; 10 positions agree with TRBD2. This CDR3 has 16 amino acids. Losses at the gene ends were 0 bases for V and 0 bases for J; bases not matched to a gene: 2. Germline V gene sequence: CDR1 SGHRS, CDR2 YFSETQ. CDR3 residues: CASSLDGLADQETQYF. The CDR3 coding sequence is TGCGCCAGCAGCTTGGACGGACTAGCGGACCAAGAGACCCAGTACTTC. Filled out from reference TRBV5-1 and TRBJ2-5, the complete variable domain reads KAGVTQTPRYLIKTRGQQVTLSCSPISGHRSVSWYQQTPGQGLQFLFEYFSETQRNKGNFPGRFSGRQFSNSRSEMNVSTLELGDSALYLCASSLDGLADQETQYFGPGTRLLVL.

V and J are TRBV28 and TRBJ2-3; 9 nucleotides line up with TRBD1. V shed 5 bases, J shed 4 bases, and the junction held 10 bases outside the gene matches. The germline V gene has CDR1 MDHEN and CDR2 SYDVKM. The CDR3 contains 16 residues. Here the CDR3 DNA reads TGTGCCAGCAGTCCAAACAGGGGGCCAATGGCAGATACGCAGTATTTT. Amino acid sequence: CASSPNRGPMADTQYF.

The rearrangement joins TRBV7-2 to TRBJ2-5; 7 bases align to TRBD1. With 4 bases clipped from V and 4 bases from J, the junction kept 9 bases outside the gene matches. Looked up from germline, CDR1 is SGHTA and CDR2 is FQGNSA. The CDR3 has 15 residues. The CDR3, as DNA: TGTGCCAGCAGCTCCCCGGGACAGACTTTAGAGACCCAGTACTTC. This encodes CASSSPGQTLETQYF.

The chain couples TRBV24-1 to TRBJ2-1, with 8 nucleotides matching TRBD2. This CDR3 region has 17 residues. V lost 7 bases to trimming and J lost 5 bases; unmatched junction nucleotides: 15. Germline V CDR1 and CDR2: KGHDR, SFDVKD. The CDR3, as DNA: TGTGCCACCAGGCCCCCGGGACTAGGTGCCATGAACAATGAGCAGTTCTTC. Residues: CATRPPGLGAMNNEQFF.

This sequence joins TRBV2 and TRBJ2-7, with D possibly being TRBD1 or TRBD2 (5 bases each). Germline CDR1 reads SNHLY; CDR2 reads FYNNEI. CDR3 size: 16 residues. V lost 4 bases and J 0 bases, leaving 16 bases between the germline ends. CDR3 in amino acids: CASSAAPPRGSYEQYF. In DNA, the CDR3 is TGTGCCAGCAGTGCAGCCCCTCCGAGGGGCTCCTACGAGCAGTACTTC. Together with reference TRBV2 and TRBJ2-7, the CDR3 gives the full variable domain: EPEVTQTPSHQVTQMGQEVILRCVPISNHLYFYWYRQILGQKVEFLVSFYNNEISEKSEIFDDQFSVERPDGSNFTLKIRSTKLEDSAMYFCASSAAPPRGSYEQYFGPGTRLTVT.

The rearrangement joins TRBV28 to TRBJ2-7; 9 nucleotides match TRBD1. Germline-derived CDR1 and CDR2 are MDHEN and SYDVKM. The CDR3 spans 14 residues. Trimming at V came to 7 bases and at J to 4 bases, leaving 8 bases not matched to a gene. Written as DNA, the CDR3 is TGTGCCAGCACCGCCGGGACAGGGCGGTACGAGCAGTACTTC. Translated, it gives CASTAGTGRYEQYF.

The chain joins TRBV7-9 to TRBJ1-2, with D uncertain. Trimming cost V 3 bases and J 2 bases, with 4 bases left between them. The germline V gene has CDR1 SEHNR and CDR2 FQNEAQ (reference sequence). The CDR3 has 12 amino acids. The CDR3 is CASSLTNYGYTF. The CDR3, as DNA: TGTGCCAGCAGCTTGACGAACTATGGCTACACCTTC.

This chain links TRBV4-1 with TRBJ1-1, with 9 nucleotides matching TRBD1. V trimming: 1 base; J trimming: 0 bases; junction bases outside the gene matches: 9. CDR3 length equals 18 residues. CDR1 is MGHRA and CDR2 is YSYEKL in the germline V gene. The CDR3 DNA reads TGCGCCAGCAGCCAAGTGGGTAGGGGGACAGGGATGAACACTGAAGCTTTCTTT. This sequence encodes CASSQVGRGTGMNTEAFF.

This chain connects TRBV10-3 to TRBJ2-1; 7 bases are shared with TRBD1. This CDR3 is built from 15 residues. J lost 8 bases, V lost 4 bases, and 11 bases had no gene match. The germline gives CDR1 ENHRY, CDR2 SYGVKD. The CDR3 reads CAISVGRGRGHEQFF. The CDR3 region has the DNA TGTGCCATCAGTGTAGGAAGGGGTAGGGGGCATGAGCAGTTCTTC.

The rearrangement links TRBV6-5 to TRBJ1-1; D uncertain. CDR3 size: 14 residues. Trimming stripped 5 bases from V and 1 base from J, with 11 bases between. CDR1 and CDR2 from the germline V gene are MNHEY and SVGAGI. CDR3 nucleotide sequence: TGTGCCAGCAGTAACAGTCTTTCGAACACTGAAGCTTTCTTT. Translation: CASSNSLSNTEAFF.

V is TRBV7-2 and J is TRBJ1-1; no clear D. The germline V gene has CDR1 SGHTA and CDR2 FQGNSA. The V gene lost 5 bases and the J gene lost 3 bases, with 7 bases spanning the gap. The CDR3 runs 12 residues. The CDR3 DNA sequence: TGTGCCAGCAGCCCCGTTTACACTGAAGCTTTCTTT. It codes for CASSPVYTEAFF.

The CDR3 DNA is TGTGCCAGCAGCCGAGGGACTAGTAAAATACCCCACAAGGAGGATGAGCAGTTCTTC. This sequence encodes CASSRGTSKIPHKEDEQFF. The chain carries TRBV5-4 and TRBJ2-1; 8 bases map to TRBD2. The V gene's germline CDR1 is SGHNT and CDR2 YYREEE (reference sequence). This CDR3 has 19 residues. The J segment lost 8 bases and the V segment lost 4 bases, leaving 23 bases of the junction unmatched.

The chain's CDR3 is CASSLSWAGLGTEAFF. The CDR3 DNA sequence: TGTGCCAGCAGCTTAAGCTGGGCAGGGTTGGGCACTGAAGCTTTCTTT. The rearrangement uses TRBV7-2 and TRBJ1-1; tentatively, D is TRBD1 (5 bases). The CDR3 length is 16 residues. CDR1 is SGHTA, CDR2 FQGNSA, per germline. Trimming stripped 2 bases from V and 4 bases from J, with 17 bases between.

The chain combines TRBV27 with TRBJ1-2; D is possibly TRBD1 (6 bases). The CDR3 contains 13 residues. The germline gives CDR1 MNHEY, CDR2 SMNVEV (reference sequence). V lost 8 bases and J lost 8, with 18 bases in between. The CDR3 coding sequence is TGTGCCAGCGCCGGGGCAGGGGTGAGCGGCTACACCTTC. It specifies CASAGAGVSGYTF.

V and J are TRBV30 and TRBJ2-1, with TRBD2 matching over 9 bases. Germline V gene lookup returns CDR1 GTSNPN and CDR2 SVGIG (reference sequence). Trimming took 1 base from V and 4 from J; bases not matched to a gene: 8. The CDR3 has 16 residues. For the CDR3, the DNA is TGTGCCTGGAGTGCAGTTGGAGCGGGAGGTTACAATGAGCAGTTCTTC. It yields the protein CAWSAVGAGGYNEQFF.

The chain uses TRBV28 and TRBJ1-1, with D possibly TRBD1 on 5 matching bases. Trimming stripped 3 bases from V and 3 bases from J, with 11 bases between. Germline V lookup: CDR1 MDHEN, CDR2 SYDVKM. The CDR3 totals 14 residues. Here the CDR3 reads CASSLAAGDTEAFF. In DNA, the CDR3 is TGTGCCAGCAGTTTGGCGGCGGGGGACACTGAAGCTTTCTTT.

The chain links TRBV29-1 to TRBJ2-7, with unresolved D. Between the trimmed V and J ends, which lost 5 bases and 3 bases, there was a span of 5 bases. The CDR3 has 10 amino acids. Germline assignment: CDR1 SQVTM and CDR2 ANQGSEA. The CDR3, as DNA: TGCAGCGTTATGTTCTACGAGCAGTACTTC. This sequence encodes CSVMFYEQYF.

The sample holds one count of this clone. J is TRBJ2-1 and V is TRBV11-3; D unclear. Trimming took off 0 bases at V and 4 bases at J, with 10 bases between the two ends. The CDR3 is 15 residues long. Germline V gene lookup returns CDR1 SGHNT and CDR2 YENEEA. The CDR3 here is CASSLERSAYNEQFF. The CDR3 nucleotides read TGTGCCAGCAGCTTAGAGCGGTCAGCATACAATGAGCAGTTCTTC.

The chain combines TRBV27 with TRBJ2-5; 9 nucleotides align to TRBD1. This CDR3 has 13 residues. V was clipped by 6 bases and J by 5 bases; unmatched bases: 4. Germline CDR1 MNHEY, CDR2 SMNVEV (reference sequence). The CDR3 coding sequence is TGTGCCAGCAGGCGGGACAGGGTCGAGACCCAGTACTTC. Amino acid sequence: CASRRDRVETQYF.